Listed below are T cell receptor beta chains from one sample, sequenced in a study of T cell responses to AZD1222 COVID-19 vaccine. Clones were read by immunoSEQ multiplex PCR, and TCRdb kept only the in-frame ones, dropping some. The table shows more than 250,000 clones, with roughly 93% occurring only once. Sequences were derived from peripheral blood, sampled on day 0 of AZD1222 vaccination. These receptor sequences come from an adult in good health. Each CDR3 is given with its conserved first and last residue. The D gene is left open where the match is weak.

NA	TRBV6-6	TRBJ1-5	CASSYSSNQPQHF
TRBD1	TRBV9	TRBJ2-7	CASSVITGDEQYF
NA	TRBV6-5	TRBJ1-4	CASSSGDASEKLFF
NA	TRBV24-1	TRBJ2-3	CATSGGPKSADTQYF
TRBD1	TRBV2	TRBJ1-5	CASSPDRGNQPQHF
NA	TRBV5-8	TRBJ1-6	CASTPGPTFNNSPLHF
TRBD2	TRBV5-1	TRBJ2-7	CASSLTGTSVSGQYF
NA	TRBV28	TRBJ2-7	CASSPPSGVEQYF
TRBD2	TRBV29-1	TRBJ2-3	CSVKRGPTDTQYF
TRBD1	TRBV5-1	TRBJ2-7	CASSSTRQGHEQYF
NA	TRBV11-2	TRBJ1-1	CASSSPQTFTEAFF
NA	TRBV5-5	TRBJ1-1	CASSSETRGTEAFF
NA	TRBV5-1	TRBJ2-7	CASSLQTRSYEQYF
TRBD1	TRBV10-3	TRBJ2-7	CAMAWDRGSGEQYF
TRBD1	TRBV7-2	TRBJ2-7	CASSGDRGYEQYF
NA	TRBV2	TRBJ1-1	CASSDSTAKAFF
NA	TRBV3-1/TRBV3-2	TRBJ1-3	CASRSQSLSGNTIYF
NA	TRBV6-5	TRBJ1-2	CASSQGRFGYTF
NA	TRBV27	TRBJ1-5	CASSSLAYSNQPQHF
NA	TRBV30	TRBJ1-3	CAWNSYADSSGNTIYF
TRBD2	TRBV28	TRBJ2-1	CASSAGLDYNEQFF
NA	TRBV19	TRBJ2-3	CASSIGQGTDTQYF
NA	TRBV27	TRBJ1-3	CASSLSGGLGNTIYF
TRBD2	TRBV4-2	TRBJ2-1	CASSQDMPSGPTSYNEQFF
NA	TRBV7-9	TRBJ1-1	CASSPKQGRSTEAFF
NA	TRBV24-1	TRBJ1-1	CATPGDMNTEAFF
NA	TRBV12-5	TRBJ2-7	CASPPSQLQEQYF